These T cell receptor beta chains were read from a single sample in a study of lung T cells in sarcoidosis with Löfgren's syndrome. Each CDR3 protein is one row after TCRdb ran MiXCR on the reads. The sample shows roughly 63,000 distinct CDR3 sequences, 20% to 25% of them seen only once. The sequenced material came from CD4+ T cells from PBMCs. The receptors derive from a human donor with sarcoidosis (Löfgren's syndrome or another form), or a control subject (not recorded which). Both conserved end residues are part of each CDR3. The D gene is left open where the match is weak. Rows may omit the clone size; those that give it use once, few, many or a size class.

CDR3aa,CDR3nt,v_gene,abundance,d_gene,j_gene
CASSGSSSNYGYTF,TGTGCCAGCAGTGGGTCGTCCTCTAACTATGGCTACACCTTC,TRBV27,many,.,TRBJ1-2
CASSHSSGVYTEAFF,TGTGCCAGCAGCCATAGTTCCGGCGTGTACACTGAAGCTTTCTTT,TRBV7-2,.,.,TRBJ1-1
CSVAHSGNTIYF,TGCAGCGTAGCCCACTCTGGAAACACCATATATTTT,TRBV29-1,.,.,TRBJ1-3
CASSQPTGGEEKLFF,TGCGCCAGCAGCCAACCGACAGGGGGAGAAGAAAAACTGTTTTTT,TRBV4-1,few,TRBD1,TRBJ1-4
CASSAGTSRSYNEQFF,TGTGCCAGCAGCGCCGGGACTAGTAGGTCCTACAATGAGCAGTTCTTC,TRBV9,.,TRBD2,TRBJ2-1
CASSLGGARAKNIQYF,TGTGCCAGCAGTTTGGGAGGGGCGAGGGCCAAAAACATTCAGTACTTC,TRBV12-3/TRBV12-4,few,TRBD2,TRBJ2-4
CASSLEGHYSPLHF,TGCGCCAGCAGCTTGGAAGGCCACTATTCACCCCTCCACTTT,TRBV5-1,.,.,TRBJ1-6
CASRSGQGNSPLHF,TGCGCCAGCAGGTCGGGACAGGGAAACTCACCCCTCCACTTT,TRBV5-1,.,TRBD1,TRBJ1-6
CASSLGTGTDTQYF,TGTGCCAGCAGTTTAGGGACAGGGACAGATACGCAGTATTTT,TRBV12-3/TRBV12-4,many,TRBD1,TRBJ2-3
CSAGRDRAPQRDTQYF,TGCAGTGCCGGAAGGGACCGGGCCCCACAAAGGGATACGCAGTATTTT,TRBV20-1,many,.,TRBJ2-3